This T cell receptor (beta chain) was identified during a study of OX40 agonist ivuxolimab in advanced cancers. Context from the whole study: The costimulatory receptor OX40 (CD134) was targeted by ivuxolimab, a fully human IgG2 agonistic monoclonal antibody. Patients were allowed to have had prior anti-PD-1, anti-PD-L1 or anti-CTLA-4 therapy, and around two fifths of the dose-escalation patients had been treated with checkpoint inhibitors. Of the roughly 54 dose-escalation patients, hepatocellular carcinoma was present in roughly 19, melanoma in around 15, renal cell carcinoma in 9 and head and neck cancer in 9. Peripheral TCRbeta sequencing aimed to test whether ivuxolimab altered TCR sequence diversity and caused clonal T-cell expansion. The paper covers the monotherapy dose-escalation part of the phase I ivuxolimab trial, which included N ≈ 57 patients. Intravenous ivuxolimab was administered to patients every 2 weeks at six dose levels: 0.01, 0.1, 0.3, 1.5, 3 and 10 mg/kg. In the dose-escalation cohort, 82.7% of patients were male, and the mean age was around 60 years, with a range of roughly 23 to 85. Partial responses occurred in three dose-escalation patients: two with cutaneous melanoma and one with hepatocellular carcinoma. General findings and caveats noted by the study authors: Low levels of normalized T-cell clonal expansion were also shown by some nonresponding patients. After ivuxolimab, CD8+ T cells had more expanded clones than CD4+ T cells on average. The antigen specificity of the clonally expanded peripheral T cells was not determined. At doses of 0.1 to 3.0 mg/kg, clonal expansion of both CD4+ and CD8+ blood T cells was observed from baseline to week 6. In the 0.1-3.0 mg/kg groups, partial responders had among the lowest normalized peripheral clonal expansion, particularly in CD8+ T cells.

Genomic DNA was isolated from the sorted cells so that the TCRbeta CDR3 region could be sequenced. The immunoSEQ Assay was used to sequence the TCRbeta CDR3 regions. The table comes from immuneACCESS by way of TCRdb, which keeps in-frame sequences with V and J called. Part of the clones is missing from these tables; in studies checked, under half for an unresolved V gene and the rest for unknown reasons. This sample comprises around 69,000 clones, roughly 82% of them detected only once. 1.5% to 2% of the sample is in the top ten clones. The CDR3 holds 14 amino acids from the cysteine to the phenylalanine. The kept DNA is CDR3 alone, 42 bases in frame from the first base. At the junction V is shortened by 4 bases and J by 2 bases, with 10 bases in between. CDR1 is given as KGHSH and CDR2 as LQKENI, both from the germline V gene. In regard to this clone: Its antigen has not been determined. Per-base quality was not reported, and no clone a single base away is much larger than it.

Patients with autoimmune disease history or receiving systemic immunosuppression were excluded from the trial. Peripheral blood for TCR sequencing was collected from all dose cohorts at baseline, on cycle 4 day 1, and on cycle 7 day 1. Samples were obtained from an open-label, multicenter, first-in-human phase I dose-escalation trial of ivuxolimab. Adults with locally advanced or metastatic melanoma, renal cell, hepatocellular, or head and neck squamous cell carcinoma were enrolled in the trial. Before TCR sequencing, CD4+ and CD8+ T cells were separately sorted from peripheral blood. This clonotype was sampled from an adult with an advanced solid tumor such as melanoma, head and neck, liver or kidney cancer. This specimen was CD4+ or CD8+ T cells sorted from blood, taken in a trial of the OX40 agonist ivuxolimab. The chain employs TRBV18 and TRBJ2-3, with the D assignment possibly TRBD1 or TRBD2, given 5 matching bases for each. The CDR3 is CASSLGANTDTQYF. In nucleotides, the sequence is TGTGCCAGCTCACTCGGGGCGAACACAGATACGCAGTATTTT. With the portions outside the CDR3 filled from the reference TRBV18 and TRBJ2-3 genes, the complete variable region becomes NAGVMQNPRHLVRRRGQEARLRCSPMKGHSHVYWYRQLPEEGLKFMVYLQKENIIDESGMPKERFSAEFPKEGPSILRIQQVVRGDSAAYFCASSLGANTDTQYFGPGTRLTVL.